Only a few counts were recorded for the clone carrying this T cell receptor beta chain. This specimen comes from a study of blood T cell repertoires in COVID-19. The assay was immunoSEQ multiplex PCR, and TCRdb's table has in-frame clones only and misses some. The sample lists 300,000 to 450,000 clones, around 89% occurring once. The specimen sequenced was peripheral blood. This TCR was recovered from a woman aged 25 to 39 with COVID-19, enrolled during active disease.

The CDR3 DNA reads as TGTGCCAGCAGCTTAGCGCTCATCATAGGGAGCCAAGAGACCCAGTACTTC. Amino acids: CASSLALIIGSQETQYF. V usage is TRBV7-2 and J usage is TRBJ2-5; perhaps TRBD2 as D (5 bases). Trimming shortened V by 0 bases and J by 1 base, and 15 bases separated the two germline ends. Germline CDR1 reads SGHTA; CDR2 reads FQGNSA. The CDR3 length is 17 residues.